This section outlines one TCR beta chain sequence together with its context. Its target antigen remains unknown. Qualities for individual bases were not recorded, and no much larger clone is one base off. The CDR3 goes from the cysteine to the phenylalanine over 14 residues. Of all the DNA, just the CDR3 is kept, 42 bases in frame from base 1. V loses 5 bases, J loses 2 bases, and the germline ends lie 12 bases apart. The germline V gene encodes CDR1 MNHEY and CDR2 SMNVEV (reference sequence). These data belong to a study of Graves' ophthalmopathy and Graves' hyperthyroidism (dated by TCRdb to the late 2010s). About the study as a whole: Peripheral blood was collected before any treatment was given, at the time of initial diagnosis. The study used signatures of the TCR beta repertoire to tell Graves' ophthalmopathy apart from Graves' hyperthyroidism and to predict which patients would progress to ophthalmopathy. In total, around 130 blood samples were TCR-sequenced: 40 to 45 ophthalmopathy, 80 or so hyperthyroidism and about 17 hyperthyroidism-to-ophthalmopathy patients. A discovery set of 100 patients (more than 40 ophthalmopathy, about 59 stable hyperthyroidism) was enrolled to explore V-J signatures distinguishing ophthalmopathy from hyperthyroidism. An independent validation cohort was composed of 18 hyperthyroidism patients and around 16 patients who later progressed from hyperthyroidism to ophthalmopathy. In roughly 6 hyperthyroidism patients, T-cell repertoires of thyroid tissue and blood were compared. Once sampling was done, hyperthyroidism patients were given methimazole at a starting dose of 30 mg daily, while ophthalmopathy patients were given high-dose intravenous methylprednisolone. The 100 discovery patients were randomly split 7:3 into training and test sets.

Summary of the overall study and its limitations: Most of the expanded thyroid clonotypes with a frequency above 0.001 were also detected in blood, and it was suggested that the thyroid immune response may be reflected by blood repertoires. Sample size was not statistically predetermined, and group allocation was not concealed from the investigators. In validation, the model predicted ophthalmopathy progression with about 70% sensitivity and roughly 72% specificity; approximately 12 predicted patients were CT-confirmed with GO in a median of 6.5 months. Ophthalmopathy was separated from stable hyperthyroidism by the 13-signature model with more than 85% sensitivity and about 83% specificity in cross-validation and with 80%/75% in the test set.

Stable hyperthyroidism was defined as no progression to ophthalmopathy within 18 months of follow-up. Patients with hyperthyroidism were aged 18 to 65 years, had been newly diagnosed, and had a disease duration of less than 2 months. Patients with other autoimmune diseases, uncontrolled infections, pregnancy or lactation were excluded. Diagnosis relied on clinical symptoms, serum thyroxine, TRAb, thyroid ultrasound and orbital computed tomography. Using Ficoll-Paque density gradient centrifugation, PBMCs were isolated from over 8.5 ml of fresh peripheral blood. Total RNA was extracted with Trizol reagent and quality-checked on an Agilent 2100 Bioanalyzer. For repertoire sequencing, TCR beta CDR3 regions were amplified from RNA transcripts. The first round was an RT-PCR using HTBI primers with the Qiagen OneStep RT-PCR kit, and this first round was followed by a second-round multiplex PCR, then size selection and purification. The libraries underwent paired-end sequencing with 100 bp reads on an Illumina HiSeq2000. In the source study's methods: SOAPnuke was used to process the reads, removing any read that contained adapters or uncalled bases, had a mean Phred below 15, or lacked an exact match to the constant primer or identifier. COPE v1.2.5 was used to merge the high-quality paired reads. Each unique nucleotide sequence was treated as a clonotype, and MiTCR v1.1 was used to align the clonotypes to the IMGT TRB V, D and J references. Only V-J combinations with frequency above 0.0001 were analysed, covering 98% to 99.2% of repertoires. For each V-J combination, a TCR clonal expansion and chaos score was defined as the ratio of F50 clonal expansion to chaos observed in the TCRdist matrix. Welch's t-statistics and random forest were used to reduce features to about a dozen V-J combinations, which were fed into a naive Bayes classifier. The similarity between thyroid and blood repertoires was quantified using the Morisita-Horn index. The public reads were reprocessed in TCRdb via fastp at Q25 and MiXCR, keeping in-frame beta chains. All rows with the same CDR3 protein become a single entry with the most common DNA and genes. None of the V and J calls come from the authors' own analysis; TCRdb made them. Within this sample are just over 600,000 distinct CDR3 sequences, with about a fifth of them counted one time only. The ten biggest clones cover 7.1% of the sample.

The sequence was collected from a woman younger than 30 with stable Graves' hyperthyroidism. Some clones in this sample may be carry-over from other donors' samples. Donor details come from another sample of the same person, matched by shared clones. Rearrangement joined TRBV27 to TRBJ2-5; the best D guess is TRBD1, with 5 bases matching. Sequencing input: peripheral blood. In nucleotides, the sequence is TGTGCCAGCAGTACAGACAGTTTTCAAGAGACCCAGTACTTC. Translated, this gives CASSTDSFQETQYF.